One and the same sample provided the 22 T cell receptor beta chains below, sequenced in a study of cytomegalovirus exposure and HLA in healthy donors. PCR primers comprised 60 Vbeta and 13 Jbeta primers. Produced via immunoSEQ multiplex PCR; TCRdb's table is partial and in-frame only. The table has 77,000 or so clones, approximately 71% seen once. The sample taken for sequencing was PBMCs. The source is a woman aged 35 to 49 in good health and CMV-seronegative.

The chain uses TRBV5-5 and TRBJ2-7; 9 bases are a match to TRBD1. V was pared by 0 bases and J by 3 bases, with 4 bases of the junction left unmatched. Germline V gene sequence: CDR1 SGHKS, CDR2 YYEKEE (reference sequence). The CDR3 loop spans 15 amino acids. CDR3: CASSLAPDRGYEQYF. Here the CDR3 DNA reads TGTGCCAGCAGCTTGGCCCCGGACAGGGGCTACGAGCAGTACTTC.

This chain links TRBV5-8 with TRBJ2-1; D gene unclear. Per germline, CDR1 SGHTS and CDR2 YDEGEE. This CDR3 is built from 17 residues. Trimming shortened V by 0 bases and J by 1 base, and 14 bases separated the two germline ends. The CDR3 reads CASSLVLDGNSYNEQFF. Here the CDR3 DNA reads TGTGCCAGCAGCTTGGTCCTCGATGGCAATTCCTACAATGAGCAGTTCTTC.

This sequence joins TRBV6-1 and TRBJ2-2, with D unresolved. The V and J ends lost 7 bases and 6 bases respectively, with 18 bases between them. The CDR3 extends over 15 amino acids. Germline V gene lookup returns CDR1 MNHNS and CDR2 SASEGT. CDR3 protein: CASKEVARWAGELFF. CDR3 bases: TGTGCCAGCAAAGAGGTGGCACGTTGGGCCGGGGAGCTGTTTTTT.

This chain connects TRBV4-1 to TRBJ2-5; TRBD1 aligns across 7 bases. This CDR3 contains 15 residues. Germline lookup yields CDR1 MGHRA and CDR2 YSYEKL. V shed 2 bases and J 9 bases; nucleotides not matched to a gene: 12. For the CDR3, the DNA is TGCGCCAGCAGCCAACAAAGACAGGGACAAGCGGCCCAGTACTTC. It is translated as CASSQQRQGQAAQYF.

Concerning this clone itself: One end of the junction does not line up with germline, which may come from a read error. The chain links TRBV7-9 to TRBJ1-1; D is unclear. The germline V gene has CDR1 SEHNR and CDR2 FQNEAQ (reference sequence). The CDR3 runs to 12 residues. The CDR3 spells CSSSLVVTEAFF. The CDR3 DNA reads TGTTCCAGCAGCTTAGTCGTCACTGAAGCTTTCTTT.

This chain links TRBV27 with TRBJ1-6; 10 bases line up with TRBD1. Losses at the gene ends were 3 bases for V and 5 bases for J; bases not matched to a gene: 1. CDR3 length: 15 residues. From germline, CDR1 is MNHEY and CDR2 SMNVEV (reference sequence). In DNA form, the CDR3 reads TGTGCCAGCAGTTTGGACAGGGGGAATAATTCACCCCTCCACTTT. Translated: CASSLDRGNNSPLHF.

V is TRBV18 and J is TRBJ2-5, with TRBD1 identical over 8 bases. CDR3 size: 15 residues. V dropped 3 bases and J dropped 2; count of bases not matched to a gene: 5. Germline loops: CDR1 KGHSH, CDR2 LQKENI. CDR3 sequence: CASSPGQGWQETQYF. The CDR3 bases are TGTGCCAGCTCACCTGGACAGGGATGGCAAGAGACCCAGTACTTC.

This clone occurred a few times. The chain uses TRBV5-1 and TRBJ1-3, with D maybe TRBD1 (5 bases). V lost 2 bases to trimming and J lost 0 bases, with 12 bases between them. CDR1 and CDR2 from the germline V gene are SGHRS and YFSETQ. The CDR3 contains 16 residues. This CDR3 is CASSFQGTYSGNTIYF. CDR3 in DNA: TGCGCCAGCAGCTTTCAGGGAACCTACTCTGGAAACACCATATATTTT.

In regard to this clone: Other DNA variants within this sample encode the same CDR3. The CDR3 DNA sequence: TGCAGCGTGGCCACAGGGGGGAACACTGAAGCTTTCTTT. It translates to CSVATGGNTEAFF. The J gene is TRBJ1-1, the V gene TRBV29-1; 8 bases align to TRBD1. Germline V CDR1 and CDR2: SQVTM, ANQGSEA. V trimming: 6 bases; J trimming: 1 base; junction bases outside the gene matches: 4. The CDR3 covers 13 residues. The full variable domain, its missing parts supplied by reference TRBV29-1 and TRBJ1-1, is SAVISQKPSRDICQRGTSLTIQCQVDSQVTMMFWYRQQPGQSLTLIATANQGSEATYESGFVIDKFPISRPNLTFSTLTVSNMSPEDSSIYLCSVATGGNTEAFFGQGTRLTVV.

V gene TRBV7-8 combines with J gene TRBJ1-5; weak D call: TRBD1 (5 bases). Trimming removed 2 bases from V and 6 bases from J, with 14 bases in between. Germline CDR1 is SGHVS and CDR2 is FQNEAQ. This CDR3 spans 15 amino acids. The DNA of the CDR3 is TGTGCCAGCAGCTTAAGTTATGGGGCTCGTCAGCCCCAGCATTTT. Translated, it gives CASSLSYGARQPQHF.

The rearrangement links TRBV5-4 to TRBJ1-1; 7 nucleotides align to TRBD1. V lost 3 bases and J lost 6; bases outside the gene matches: 8. From germline, CDR1 is SGHNT and CDR2 YYREEE (reference sequence). The CDR3 is 14 residues long. CDR3 sequence reads: CASSSRTGGAEAFF. The DNA for the CDR3 is TGTGCCAGCAGCTCGAGGACAGGCGGGGCTGAAGCTTTCTTT.

V gene TRBV11-2 combines with J gene TRBJ1-1; D remains ambiguous. The length of the CDR3 is 13 residues. The germline V gene encodes CDR1 SGHAT and CDR2 FQNNGV. V gave up 5 bases and J gave up 8 bases, with 15 bases separating them. The CDR3 loop is CASSPSIGDEAFF. The CDR3 nucleotides are TGTGCCAGCAGCCCGAGCATAGGAGACGAAGCTTTCTTT. The variable domain in full, completed from reference TRBV11-2 and TRBJ1-1, reads EAGVAQSPRYKIIEKRQSVAFWCNPISGHATLYWYQQILGQGPKLLIQFQNNGVVDDSQLPKDRFSAERLKGVDSTLKIQPAKLEDSAVYLCASSPSIGDEAFFGQGTRLTVV.

V is TRBV6-5 and J is TRBJ1-2; no reliable D call. V lost 5 bases to trimming and J lost 0 bases, with 13 bases between them. Germline CDR1 is MNHEY and CDR2 is SVGAGI. The CDR3 has 15 residues. The CDR3 here is CASSPTRVPNYGYTF. CDR3 DNA: TGTGCCAGCAGTCCTACCCGGGTACCTAACTATGGCTACACCTTC.

The chain employs TRBV29-1 and TRBJ2-3; D might be TRBD2 (5 bases). Germline-derived CDR1 and CDR2 are SQVTM and ANQGSEA. The CDR3 has 17 amino acids. Trimming took off 0 bases at V and 6 bases at J, with 22 bases between the two ends. For the CDR3, the DNA is TGCAGCGTTGAAGATCGGGAACGACAAAGGTTTGAGGATACGCAGTATTTT. Translating gives CSVEDRERQRFEDTQYF.

This chain joins TRBV19 and TRBJ1-4; 7 nucleotides agree with TRBD1. The CDR3 length is 14 residues. The germline CDR1 and CDR2 sequences are LNHDA and SQIVND (reference sequence). Losses at the gene ends were 7 bases for V and 4 bases for J; bases not matched to a gene: 6. This CDR3 reads CASNPDRYNEKLFF. The CDR3 DNA sequence: TGTGCCAGTAACCCGGACAGGTATAATGAAAAACTGTTTTTT. Filled out from reference TRBV19 and TRBJ1-4, the complete variable domain reads DGGITQSPKYLFRKEGQNVTLSCEQNLNHDAMYWYRQDPGQGLRLIYYSQIVNDFQKGDIAEGYSVSREKKESFPLTVTSAQKNPTAFYLCASNPDRYNEKLFFGSGTQLSVL.

The J gene is TRBJ2-2, the V gene TRBV2; TRBD1 aligns across 9 bases. Losses at the gene ends were 7 bases for V and 0 bases for J; bases not matched to a gene: 3. The CDR3 has 15 residues. The germline gives CDR1 SNHLY, CDR2 FYNNEI. CDR3 in DNA: TGTGCCAGCACAAGGGACAGGGCGAACACCGGGGAGCTGTTTTTT. Translating it yields CASTRDRANTGELFF.

The chain links TRBV25-1 to TRBJ2-7; TRBD1 might be the D (6 bases). Trimming left V 2 bases short and J 4 bases short, with 9 bases between. CDR3 size: 13 residues. Germline-derived CDR1 and CDR2 are MGHDK and SYGVNS. The CDR3 DNA reads as TGTGCCAGCAGTGAAATGGACAGTTACGAGCAGTACTTC. This translates into CASSEMDSYEQYF.

This clone appeared a single time. V and J are TRBV5-1 and TRBJ2-1; 7 nucleotides agree with TRBD2. The CDR3 spans 14 residues. Trimming cost V 0 bases and J 7 bases; bases outside gene matches: 4. CDR1 is SGHRS and CDR2 is YFSETQ in the germline V gene. The CDR3 region has the DNA TGCGCCAGCAGCTTGGGGACTAGTAGGAATGAGCAGTTCTTC. Residues: CASSLGTSRNEQFF.

A remark on this clone: Mismatch with germline at one junction end may stem from a read error. The same CDR3 can be traced to other DNA sequences in this sample. The chain recombines TRBV28 with TRBJ1-4; TRBD1 matches at 9 bases. Germline CDR1 and CDR2: MDHEN and SYDVKM. The CDR3 has 16 residues. The CDR3 is CASSGTGSIEREKLFF. CDR3 nucleotides: TGTGCCAGCAGTGGGACAGGGTCCATTGAGAGGGAAAAACTGTTTTTC.

CDR3 residues: CASLASGIYNEQFF. DNA of the CDR3: TGTGCCAGCCTGGCTAGCGGGATCTACAATGAGCAGTTCTTC. The rearrangement joins TRBV11-2 to TRBJ2-1; TRBD2 matches at 9 bases. The length of the CDR3 is 14 residues. In germline, CDR1 is SGHAT, CDR2 FQNNGV. V gave up 8 bases and J gave up 3 bases; unmatched junction bases: 5.

The chain is built from TRBV5-4 and TRBJ2-3; 8 bases match TRBD2. Germline CDR1 reads SGHNT; CDR2 reads YYREEE (reference sequence). With V trimmed by 6 bases and J by 2 bases, 11 bases remained unmatched. CDR3 length: 16 residues. In DNA form, the CDR3 reads TGTGCCAGCAAATTTGAGCGGGGGCTGATCACAGATACGCAGTATTTT. It is translated as CASKFERGLITDTQYF.

This chain links TRBV4-3 with TRBJ2-1; D is ambiguous. From germline, CDR1 is LGHNA and CDR2 YSLEER. This CDR3 is 13 amino acids long. The V and J ends lost 0 bases and 4 bases respectively, with 4 bases between them. CDR3 sequence reads: CASSQESYNEQFF. DNA for the CDR3: TGCGCCAGCAGCCAAGAATCGTACAATGAGCAGTTCTTC.